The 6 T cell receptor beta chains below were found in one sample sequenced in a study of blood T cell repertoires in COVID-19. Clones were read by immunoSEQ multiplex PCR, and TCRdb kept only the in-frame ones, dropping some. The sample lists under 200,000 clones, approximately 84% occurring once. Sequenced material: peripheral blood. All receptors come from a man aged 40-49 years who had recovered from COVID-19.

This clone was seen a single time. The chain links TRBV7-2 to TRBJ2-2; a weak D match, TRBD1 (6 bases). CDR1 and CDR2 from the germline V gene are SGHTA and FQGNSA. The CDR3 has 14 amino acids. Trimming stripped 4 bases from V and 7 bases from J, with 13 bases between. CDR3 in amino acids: CASSSGQSIGELFF. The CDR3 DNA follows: TGTGCCAGCAGCTCCGGACAGTCCATCGGGGAGCTGTTTTTT.

The CDR3 here is CASSSARGSYNSPLHF. Here the CDR3 DNA reads TGTGCCAGCAGTTCCGCCAGAGGCTCCTATAATTCACCCCTCCACTTT. The rearrangement joins TRBV6-6 to TRBJ1-6; no definite D call. The germline gives CDR1 MNHNY, CDR2 SVGAGI (reference sequence). This CDR3 comprises 16 residues. V dropped 4 bases and J dropped 0 bases, with 10 bases sitting between them.

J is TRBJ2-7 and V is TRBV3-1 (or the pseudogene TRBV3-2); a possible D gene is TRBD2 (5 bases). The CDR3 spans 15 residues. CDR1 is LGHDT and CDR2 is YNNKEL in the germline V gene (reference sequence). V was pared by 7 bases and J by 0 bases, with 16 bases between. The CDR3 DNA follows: TGTGCCAGCACCGGCGGGCCACAATCCTCCTACGAGCAGTACTTC. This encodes CASTGGPQSSYEQYF.

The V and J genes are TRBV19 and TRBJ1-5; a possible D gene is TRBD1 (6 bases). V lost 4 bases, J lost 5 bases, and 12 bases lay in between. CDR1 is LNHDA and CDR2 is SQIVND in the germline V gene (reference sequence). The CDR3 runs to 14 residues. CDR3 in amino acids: CASSTGGPYQPQHF. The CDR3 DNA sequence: TGTGCCAGTAGTACCGGGGGGCCCTATCAGCCCCAGCATTTT.

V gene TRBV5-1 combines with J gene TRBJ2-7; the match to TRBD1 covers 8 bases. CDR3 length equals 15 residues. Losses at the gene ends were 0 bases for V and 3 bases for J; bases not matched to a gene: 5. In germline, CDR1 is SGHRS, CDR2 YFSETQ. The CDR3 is CASSLDDRGHYEQYF. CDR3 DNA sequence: TGCGCCAGCAGCTTGGATGACAGGGGCCACTACGAGCAGTACTTC.

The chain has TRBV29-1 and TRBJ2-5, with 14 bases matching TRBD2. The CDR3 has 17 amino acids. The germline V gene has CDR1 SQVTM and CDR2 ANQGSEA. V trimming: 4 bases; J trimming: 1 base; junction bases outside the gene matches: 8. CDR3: CSVAKTSGGAPQETQYF. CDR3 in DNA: TGCAGCGTTGCCAAGACTAGCGGGGGGGCACCCCAAGAGACCCAGTACTTC.